The TCR beta chain described here comes from a study of T cell responses to AZD1222 COVID-19 vaccine (dated by TCRdb to the early 2020s). The study in broad terms: AZD1222 recipients with second doses at about 4 weeks or about 12 weeks were pooled, because spike-specific TCR depth and breadth did not differ between schedules. TCR sequencing was performed for some 250 trial participants, of whom 200 to 220 were given two doses of AZD1222 and around 25 were given two doses of MenACWY control vaccine. Trial participants were enrolled by age into subgroups of 18-55, 56-69 and 70-plus years, and approximately 150, 30 and 60 TCR-sequenced participants, respectively, were included in these subgroups.

This specimen's time point label, interpreted: baseline before first vaccination. The vaccinee samples were drawn from two UK trials, COV001 and COV002, one of which was a single-blind randomized controlled phase 2/3 trial testing AZD1222 (ChAdOx1 nCoV-19) in healthy adults. Trial participant PBMC samples were collected at day 0 and day 28 after the second dose for TCRbeta chain sequencing. The CDR3 regions of human TCRbeta chains were analyzed by immunosequencing. The authors processed their data as follows. Repertoire TCRs were matched against a reference library of SARS-CoV-2-specific TCRs generated with the MIRA antigen-specificity platform. Breadth meant the fraction of unique TCRs that were SARS-CoV-2-associated, whereas depth meant the fraction of total T cells that were SARS-CoV-2-associated. Using the MIRA data, each spike-specific TCR was assigned both to the spike region to which the TCR was reactive and to a CD4 or CD8 class. Log10-transformed breadth and depth values were compared by one-way ANOVA with Sidak's multiple comparisons tests. In TCRdb, the immuneACCESS table is reduced to in-frame sequences with V and J assigned. These tables do not hold every clone; where another copy was compared, an unresolved V gene accounts for under half, and the others remain unexplained. D and trimming come from the DNA, and the V and J calls and clone size come from that table. The sample profile shows 85,000 to 120,000 clones; almost 85% of them were found once. Approximately 15% of the sample belongs to the ten largest clones.

V loses 4 bases, J loses 0 bases, and the germline ends lie 7 bases apart. Spanning cysteine to phenylalanine, the CDR3 consists of 14 amino acids. Just CDR3 DNA is preserved here, 42 bases in frame from base 1. The germline V gene (reference sequence) gives CDR1 as LNHDA and CDR2 as SQIVND. Points on this clone: Its antigen has not been determined. Per-base quality was not reported, and no clone a single base away is much larger than it.

Findings and caveats that apply to the study as a whole: Conclusions about previously exposed vaccinees are limited, since just a handful of AZD1222 recipients were seropositive for SARS-CoV-2 at baseline. Nearly half of unique spike-specific TCRs reportedly recognized epitopes outside regions mutated in the B.1.351 and B.1.1.7 variants. Spike-specific TCR breadth and depth rose significantly after two AZD1222 doses compared with day 0 and with MenACWY recipients. In the small 56-69-year group, the increase in depth fell short of significance, most likely because of low power. Because no day 14 peak-response samples were available, the repertoires could be characterized only after the peak T cell response. Participants were mostly white British and included more females than males, and it was suggested by the authors that clonal diversity may have been underestimated. The whole spike protein was spanned by vaccine-associated CD4 TCRs, and dominant responses were seen in regions 160-218 and 743-854.

The receptor chain draws on TRBV19 and TRBJ1-5; the D gene cannot be named for sure. Here the sequenced sample was peripheral blood, taken on day 0 of AZD1222 vaccination. The source of this sequence is an adult in good health. The CDR3 protein is CASSKRNSNQPQHF. The DNA sequence follows: TGTGCCAGTAGTAAACGGAATAGCAATCAGCCCCAGCATTTT.